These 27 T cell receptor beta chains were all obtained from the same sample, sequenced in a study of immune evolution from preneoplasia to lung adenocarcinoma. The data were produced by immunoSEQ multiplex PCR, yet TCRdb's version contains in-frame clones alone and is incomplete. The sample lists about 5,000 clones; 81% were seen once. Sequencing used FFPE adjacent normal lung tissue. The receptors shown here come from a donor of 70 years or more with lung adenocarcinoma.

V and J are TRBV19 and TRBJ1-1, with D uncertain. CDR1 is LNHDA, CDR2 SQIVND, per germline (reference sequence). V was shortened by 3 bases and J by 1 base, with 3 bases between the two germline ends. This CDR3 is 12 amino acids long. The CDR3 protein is CASSMENTEAFF. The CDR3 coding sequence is TGTGCCAGTAGTATGGAGAACACTGAAGCTTTCTTT.

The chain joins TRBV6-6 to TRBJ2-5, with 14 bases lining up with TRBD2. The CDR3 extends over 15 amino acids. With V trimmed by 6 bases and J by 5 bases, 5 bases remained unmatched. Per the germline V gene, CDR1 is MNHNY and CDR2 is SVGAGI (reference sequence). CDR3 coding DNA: TGTGCCAGCAGCCGGACTAGCGGGAGGTCGGAGACCCAGTACTTC. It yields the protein CASSRTSGRSETQYF.

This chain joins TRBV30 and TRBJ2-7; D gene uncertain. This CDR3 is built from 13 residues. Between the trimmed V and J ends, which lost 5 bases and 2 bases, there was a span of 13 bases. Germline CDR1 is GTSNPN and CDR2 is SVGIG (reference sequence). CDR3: CAWSRPHPYEQYF. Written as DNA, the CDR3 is TGTGCCTGGTCCAGACCGCATCCCTACGAGCAGTACTTC.

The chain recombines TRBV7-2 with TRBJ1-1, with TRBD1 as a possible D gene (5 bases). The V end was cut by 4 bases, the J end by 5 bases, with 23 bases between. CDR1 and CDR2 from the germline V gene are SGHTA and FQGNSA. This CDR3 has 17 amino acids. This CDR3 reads CASSSLRSFGARTEAFF. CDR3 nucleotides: TGTGCCAGCAGCTCCCTTAGGTCATTTGGGGCGCGTACTGAAGCTTTCTTT.

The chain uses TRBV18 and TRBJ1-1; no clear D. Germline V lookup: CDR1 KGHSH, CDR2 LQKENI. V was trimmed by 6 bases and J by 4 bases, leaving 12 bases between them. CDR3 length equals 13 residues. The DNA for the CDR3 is TGTGCCAGCTCCGTAACTGGAGGCACTGAAGCTTTCTTT. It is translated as CASSVTGGTEAFF.

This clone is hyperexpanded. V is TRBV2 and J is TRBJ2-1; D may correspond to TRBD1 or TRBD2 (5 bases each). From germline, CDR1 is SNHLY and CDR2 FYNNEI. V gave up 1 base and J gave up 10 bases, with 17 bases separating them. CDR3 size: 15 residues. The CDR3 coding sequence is TGTGCCAGCAGTGAAGGACCCCGGGGCTCATGGGAGCAGTTCTTC. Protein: CASSEGPRGSWEQFF.

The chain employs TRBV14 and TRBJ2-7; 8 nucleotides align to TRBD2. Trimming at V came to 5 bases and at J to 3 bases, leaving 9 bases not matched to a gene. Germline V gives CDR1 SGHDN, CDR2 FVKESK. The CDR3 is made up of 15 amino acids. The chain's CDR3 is CASSFYRGGIYEQYF. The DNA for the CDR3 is TGTGCCAGCAGCTTCTACCGCGGGGGGATCTACGAGCAGTACTTC. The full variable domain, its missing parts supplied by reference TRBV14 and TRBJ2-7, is EAGVTQFPSHSVIEKGQTVTLRCDPISGHDNLYWYRRVMGKEIKFLLHFVKESKQDESGMPNNRFLAERTGGTYSTLKVQPAELEDSGVYFCASSFYRGGIYEQYFGPGTRLTVT.

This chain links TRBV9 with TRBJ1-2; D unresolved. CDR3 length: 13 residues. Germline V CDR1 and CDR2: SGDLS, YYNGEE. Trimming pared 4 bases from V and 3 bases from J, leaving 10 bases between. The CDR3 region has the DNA TGTGCCAGCAGCCCCCTAAGCGACTATGGCTACACCTTC. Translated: CASSPLSDYGYTF.

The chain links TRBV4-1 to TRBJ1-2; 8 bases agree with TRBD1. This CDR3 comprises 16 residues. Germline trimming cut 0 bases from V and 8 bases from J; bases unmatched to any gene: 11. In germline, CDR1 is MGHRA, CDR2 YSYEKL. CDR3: CASSQEGSQGARGYTF. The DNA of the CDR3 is TGCGCCAGCAGCCAAGAGGGGTCCCAGGGGGCGAGGGGCTACACCTTC.

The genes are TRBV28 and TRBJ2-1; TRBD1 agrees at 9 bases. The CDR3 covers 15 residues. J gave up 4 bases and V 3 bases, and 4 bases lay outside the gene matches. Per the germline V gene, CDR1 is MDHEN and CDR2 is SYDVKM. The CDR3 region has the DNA TGTGCCAGCAGTTTTGGGGACAGGGTATACAATGAGCAGTTCTTC. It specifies CASSFGDRVYNEQFF.

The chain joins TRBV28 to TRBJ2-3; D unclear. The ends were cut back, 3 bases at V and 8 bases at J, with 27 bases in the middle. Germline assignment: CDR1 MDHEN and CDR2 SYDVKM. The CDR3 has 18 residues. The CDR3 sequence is CASSLSILVIGSLGTQYF. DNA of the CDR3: TGTGCCAGCAGTTTGTCTATCCTTGTCATAGGAAGTCTCGGTACGCAGTATTTT.

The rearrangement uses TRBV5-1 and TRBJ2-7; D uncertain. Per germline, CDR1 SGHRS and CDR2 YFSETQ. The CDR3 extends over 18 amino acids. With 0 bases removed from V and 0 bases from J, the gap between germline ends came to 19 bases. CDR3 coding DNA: TGCGCCAGCAGCTTGGCGCCGCCCGGCGCTTGGAGCTCCTACGAGCAGTACTTC. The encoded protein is CASSLAPPGAWSSYEQYF.

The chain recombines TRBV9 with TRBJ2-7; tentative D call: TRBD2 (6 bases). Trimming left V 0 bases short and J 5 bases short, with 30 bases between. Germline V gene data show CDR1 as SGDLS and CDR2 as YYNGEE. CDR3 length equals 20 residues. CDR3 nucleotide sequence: TGTGCCAGCAGCGTAGACTCTTGGCGGGAACCCGCCCGCCAGGGTGACGAGCAGTACTTC. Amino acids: CASSVDSWREPARQGDEQYF.

As DNA, the CDR3 is TGTGCCAGCTCACCACCCGGAGCGGGAACCTACGAGCAGTACTTC. Its translation is CASSPPGAGTYEQYF. This chain links TRBV18 with TRBJ2-7; TRBD2 aligns across 7 bases. This CDR3 contains 15 residues. V shed 0 bases and J 2 bases; nucleotides not matched to a gene: 4. CDR1 KGHSH and CDR2 LQKENI come from the germline V gene.

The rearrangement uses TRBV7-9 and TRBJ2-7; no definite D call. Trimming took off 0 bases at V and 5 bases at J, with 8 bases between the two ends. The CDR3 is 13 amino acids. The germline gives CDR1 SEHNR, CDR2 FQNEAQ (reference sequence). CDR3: CASSLAGIHEQYF. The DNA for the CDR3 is TGTGCCAGCAGCTTAGCAGGGATCCACGAGCAGTACTTC.

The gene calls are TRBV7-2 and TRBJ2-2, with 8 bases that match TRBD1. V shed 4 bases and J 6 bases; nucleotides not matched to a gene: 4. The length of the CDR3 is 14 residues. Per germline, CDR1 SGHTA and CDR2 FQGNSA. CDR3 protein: CASSSVTGAGELFF. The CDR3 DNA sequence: TGTGCCAGCAGCTCGGTGACAGGGGCCGGGGAGCTGTTTTTT.

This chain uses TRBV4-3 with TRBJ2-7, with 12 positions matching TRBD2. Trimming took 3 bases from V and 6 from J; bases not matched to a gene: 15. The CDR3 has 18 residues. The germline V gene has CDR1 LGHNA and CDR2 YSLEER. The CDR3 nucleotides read TGCGCCAGCAGCCAGGCCTTTGGACTAGCGGGGATCCTCGGCGAGCAGTACTTC. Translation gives CASSQAFGLAGILGEQYF.

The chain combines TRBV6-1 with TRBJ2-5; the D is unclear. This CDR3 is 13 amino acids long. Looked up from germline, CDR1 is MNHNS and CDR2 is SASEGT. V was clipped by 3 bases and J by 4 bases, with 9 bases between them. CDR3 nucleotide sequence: TGTGCCAGCAGTGAGGTCAATGGAGAGACCCAGTACTTC. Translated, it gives CASSEVNGETQYF.

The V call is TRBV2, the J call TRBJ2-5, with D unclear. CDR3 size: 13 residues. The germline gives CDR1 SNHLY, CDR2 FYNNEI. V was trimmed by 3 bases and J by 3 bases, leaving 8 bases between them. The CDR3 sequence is CASSESREETQYF. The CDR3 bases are TGTGCCAGCAGTGAGTCCCGGGAAGAGACCCAGTACTTC.

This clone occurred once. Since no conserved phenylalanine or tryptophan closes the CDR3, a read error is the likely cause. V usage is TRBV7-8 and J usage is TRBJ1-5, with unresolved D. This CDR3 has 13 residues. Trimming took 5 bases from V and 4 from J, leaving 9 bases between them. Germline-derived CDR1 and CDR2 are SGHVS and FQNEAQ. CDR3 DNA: TGTGCCAGCAGCGTAAACCTGAATCAGCCCCAGCATCTT. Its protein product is CASSVNLNQPQHL.

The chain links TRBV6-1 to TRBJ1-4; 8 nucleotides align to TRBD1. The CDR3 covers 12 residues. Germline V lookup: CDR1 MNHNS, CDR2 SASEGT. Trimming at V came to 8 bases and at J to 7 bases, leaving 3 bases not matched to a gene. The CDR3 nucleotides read TGTGCCAGCGGACAGGGTGGTGAAAAACTGTTTTTT. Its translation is CASGQGGEKLFF.

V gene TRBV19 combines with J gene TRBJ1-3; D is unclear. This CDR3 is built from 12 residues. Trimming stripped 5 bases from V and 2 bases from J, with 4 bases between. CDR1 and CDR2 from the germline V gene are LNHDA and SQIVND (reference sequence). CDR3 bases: TGTGCCAGTAGTCTTCCTGGAAACACCATATATTTT. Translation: CASSLPGNTIYF.

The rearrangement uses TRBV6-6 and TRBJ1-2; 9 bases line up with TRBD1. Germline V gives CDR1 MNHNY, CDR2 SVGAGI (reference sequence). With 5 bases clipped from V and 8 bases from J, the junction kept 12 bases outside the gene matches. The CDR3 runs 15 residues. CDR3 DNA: TGTGCCAGCAGTCTCCGGGACAGGGTGTCCGGCGGCTACACCTTC. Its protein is CASSLRDRVSGGYTF.

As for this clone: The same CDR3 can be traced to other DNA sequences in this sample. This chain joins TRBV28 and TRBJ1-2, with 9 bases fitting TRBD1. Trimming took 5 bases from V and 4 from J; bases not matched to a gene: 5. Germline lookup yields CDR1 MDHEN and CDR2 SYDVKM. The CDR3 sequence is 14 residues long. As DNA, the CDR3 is TGTGCCAGCAGTAGGGACAGGGTTTCCTATGGCTACACCTTC. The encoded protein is CASSRDRVSYGYTF.

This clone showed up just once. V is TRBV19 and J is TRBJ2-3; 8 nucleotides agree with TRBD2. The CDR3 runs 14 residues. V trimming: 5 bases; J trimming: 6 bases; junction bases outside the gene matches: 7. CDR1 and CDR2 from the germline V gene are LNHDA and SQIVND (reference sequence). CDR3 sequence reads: CASSQGLAYDTQYF. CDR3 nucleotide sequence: TGTGCCAGTAGTCAAGGACTAGCTTACGATACGCAGTATTTT.

CDR3 loop: CASRTRTSGNQYQETQYF. In DNA form, the CDR3 reads TGTGCCAGCAGAACAAGGACTAGCGGGAACCAGTACCAAGAGACCCAGTACTTC. J is TRBJ2-5 and V is TRBV28; TRBD2 agrees at 12 bases. Germline trimming cut 6 bases from V and 0 bases from J; bases unmatched to any gene: 11. CDR3 length equals 18 residues. Germline CDR1 and CDR2: MDHEN and SYDVKM.

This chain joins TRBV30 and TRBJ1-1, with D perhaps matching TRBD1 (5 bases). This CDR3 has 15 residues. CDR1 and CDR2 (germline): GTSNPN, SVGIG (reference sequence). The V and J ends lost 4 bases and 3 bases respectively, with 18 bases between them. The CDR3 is CAWNNPRGGHTEAFF. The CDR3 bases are TGTGCCTGGAATAACCCCCGGGGGGGACACACTGAAGCTTTCTTT.